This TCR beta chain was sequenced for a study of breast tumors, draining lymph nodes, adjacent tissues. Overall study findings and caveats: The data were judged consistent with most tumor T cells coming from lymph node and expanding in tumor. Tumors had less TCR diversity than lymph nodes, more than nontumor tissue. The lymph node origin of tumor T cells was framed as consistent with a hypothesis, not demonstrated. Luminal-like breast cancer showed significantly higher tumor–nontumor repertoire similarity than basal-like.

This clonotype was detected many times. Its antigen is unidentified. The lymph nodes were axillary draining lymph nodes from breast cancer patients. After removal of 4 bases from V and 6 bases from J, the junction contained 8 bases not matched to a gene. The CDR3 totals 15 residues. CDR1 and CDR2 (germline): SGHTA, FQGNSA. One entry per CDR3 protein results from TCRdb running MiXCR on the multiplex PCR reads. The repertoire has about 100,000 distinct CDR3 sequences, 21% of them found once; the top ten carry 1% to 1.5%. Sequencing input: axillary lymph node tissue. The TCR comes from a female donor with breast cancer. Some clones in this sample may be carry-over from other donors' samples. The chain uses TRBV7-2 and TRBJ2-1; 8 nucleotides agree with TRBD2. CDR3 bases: TGTGCCAGCAGCTATCGGGAGGGCCGGTTCAATGAGCAGTTCTTC. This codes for CASSYREGRFNEQFF.